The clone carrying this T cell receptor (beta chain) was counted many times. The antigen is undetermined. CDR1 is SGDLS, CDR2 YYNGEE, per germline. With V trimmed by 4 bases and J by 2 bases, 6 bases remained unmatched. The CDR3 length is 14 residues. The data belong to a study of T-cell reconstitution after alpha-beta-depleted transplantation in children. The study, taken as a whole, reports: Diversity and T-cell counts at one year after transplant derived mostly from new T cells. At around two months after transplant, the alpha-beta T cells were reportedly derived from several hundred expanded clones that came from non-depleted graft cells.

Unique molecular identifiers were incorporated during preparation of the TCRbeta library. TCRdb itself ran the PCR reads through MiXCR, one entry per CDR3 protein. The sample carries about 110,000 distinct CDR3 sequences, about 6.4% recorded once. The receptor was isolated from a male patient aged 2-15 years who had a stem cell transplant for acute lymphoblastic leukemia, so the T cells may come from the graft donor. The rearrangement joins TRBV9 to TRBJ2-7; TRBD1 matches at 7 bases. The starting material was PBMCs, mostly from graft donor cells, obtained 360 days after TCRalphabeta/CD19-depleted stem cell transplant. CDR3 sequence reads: CASSPRQGTYEQYF. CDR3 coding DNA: TGTGCCAGCAGCCCTCGACAGGGAACCTACGAGCAGTACTTC.